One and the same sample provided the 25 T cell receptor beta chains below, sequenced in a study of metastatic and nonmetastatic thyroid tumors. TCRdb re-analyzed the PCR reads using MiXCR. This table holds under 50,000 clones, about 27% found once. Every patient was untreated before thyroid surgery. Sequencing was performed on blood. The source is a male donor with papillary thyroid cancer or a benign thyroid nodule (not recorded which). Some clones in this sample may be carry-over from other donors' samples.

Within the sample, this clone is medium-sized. This CDR3 reads CATSRGGQGAKNSPLHF. In DNA form, the CDR3 reads TGTGCCACCAGCAGAGGGGGACAGGGGGCGAAAAATTCACCCCTCCACTTT. V gene TRBV15 combines with J gene TRBJ1-6, with 12 positions matching TRBD1. The germline CDR1 and CDR2 sequences are LNHNV and YYDKDF (reference sequence). CDR3 length: 17 residues. The V segment lost 1 base and the J segment 7 bases; nucleotides outside the gene matches: 5.

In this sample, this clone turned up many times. The CDR3 DNA is TGTGCCAGCAGGCCCGGGACTAGCCCCTACAATGAGCAGTTCTTC. The encoded protein is CASRPGTSPYNEQFF. This chain links TRBV28 with TRBJ2-1, with 9 bases fitting TRBD2. V was clipped by 6 bases and J by 2 bases; unmatched bases: 5. The CDR3 is 15 residues long. From germline, CDR1 is MDHEN and CDR2 SYDVKM.

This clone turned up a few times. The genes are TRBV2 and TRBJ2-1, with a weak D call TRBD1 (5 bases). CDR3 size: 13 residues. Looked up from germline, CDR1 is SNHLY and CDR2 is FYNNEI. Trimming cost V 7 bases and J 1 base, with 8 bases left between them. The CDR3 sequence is CASKRTSYNEQFF. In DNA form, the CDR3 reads TGTGCCAGCAAACGGACATCCTACAATGAGCAGTTCTTC.

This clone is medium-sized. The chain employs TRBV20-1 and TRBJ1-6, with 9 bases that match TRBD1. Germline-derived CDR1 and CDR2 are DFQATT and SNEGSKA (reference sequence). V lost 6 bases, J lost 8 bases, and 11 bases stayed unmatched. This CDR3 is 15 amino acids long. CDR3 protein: CSADPRWTGDSPLHF. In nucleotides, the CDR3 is TGCAGTGCGGATCCCCGCTGGACAGGGGATTCACCCCTCCACTTT.

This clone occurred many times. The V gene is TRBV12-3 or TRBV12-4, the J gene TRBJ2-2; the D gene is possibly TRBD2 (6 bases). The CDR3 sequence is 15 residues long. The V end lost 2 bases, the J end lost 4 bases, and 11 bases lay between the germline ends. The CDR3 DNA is TGTGCCAGCAGTTTATCAGGGAGGAGCACCGGGGAGCTGTTTTTT. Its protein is CASSLSGRSTGELFF.

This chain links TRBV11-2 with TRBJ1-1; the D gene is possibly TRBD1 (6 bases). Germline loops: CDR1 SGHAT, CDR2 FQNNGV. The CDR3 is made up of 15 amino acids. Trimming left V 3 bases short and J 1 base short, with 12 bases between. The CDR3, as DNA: TGTGCCAGCAGCTTTCCGAGGACAGCGAACACTGAAGCTTTCTTT. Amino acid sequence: CASSFPRTANTEAFF.

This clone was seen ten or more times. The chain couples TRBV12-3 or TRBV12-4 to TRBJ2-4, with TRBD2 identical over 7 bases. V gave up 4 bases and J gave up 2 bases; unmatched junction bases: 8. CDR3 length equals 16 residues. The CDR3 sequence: CASSSLVGGTKNIQYF. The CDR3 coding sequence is TGTGCCAGCAGTTCATTGGTGGGGGGGACCAAAAACATTCAGTACTTC.

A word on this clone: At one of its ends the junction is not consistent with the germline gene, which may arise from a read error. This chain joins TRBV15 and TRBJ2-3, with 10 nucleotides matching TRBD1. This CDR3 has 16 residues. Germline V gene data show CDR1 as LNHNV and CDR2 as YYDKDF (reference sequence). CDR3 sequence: CATSRVSGQGTDTQYF. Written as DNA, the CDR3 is TGTGCCACCAGCAGAGTCTCGGGACAGGGGACAGACACGCAGTATTTT.

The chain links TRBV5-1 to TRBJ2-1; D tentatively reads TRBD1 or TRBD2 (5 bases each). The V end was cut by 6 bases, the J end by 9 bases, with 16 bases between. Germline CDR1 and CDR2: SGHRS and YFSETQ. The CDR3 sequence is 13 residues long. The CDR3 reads CASNRDQGTEQFF. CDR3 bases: TGCGCCAGCAATCGGGACCAAGGCACTGAGCAGTTCTTC.

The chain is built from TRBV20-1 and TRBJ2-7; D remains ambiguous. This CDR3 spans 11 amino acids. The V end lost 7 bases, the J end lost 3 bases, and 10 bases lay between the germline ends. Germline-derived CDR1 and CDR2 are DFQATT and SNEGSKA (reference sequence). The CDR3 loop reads CSGRTDYEQYF. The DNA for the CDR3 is TGCAGTGGGCGGACCGACTACGAGCAGTACTTC.

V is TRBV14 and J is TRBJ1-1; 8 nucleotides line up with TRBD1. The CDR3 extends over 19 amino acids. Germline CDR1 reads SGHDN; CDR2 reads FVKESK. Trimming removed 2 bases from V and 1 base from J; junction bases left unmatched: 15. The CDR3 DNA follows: TGTGCCAGCAGCCAACTTTCCGTCCTCAGCACAGGGGGGAACACTGAAGCTTTCTTT. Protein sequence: CASSQLSVLSTGGNTEAFF. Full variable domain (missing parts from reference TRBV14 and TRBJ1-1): EAGVTQFPSHSVIEKGQTVTLRCDPISGHDNLYWYRRVMGKEIKFLLHFVKESKQDESGMPNNRFLAERTGGTYSTLKVQPAELEDSGVYFCASSQLSVLSTGGNTEAFFGQGTRLTVV.

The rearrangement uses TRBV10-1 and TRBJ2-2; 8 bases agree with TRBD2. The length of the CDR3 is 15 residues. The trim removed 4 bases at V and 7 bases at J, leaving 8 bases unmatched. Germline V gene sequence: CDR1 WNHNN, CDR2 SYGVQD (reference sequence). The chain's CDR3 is CASSAPGGPGGELFF. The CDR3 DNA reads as TGCGCCAGCAGTGCACCGGGAGGGCCGGGCGGGGAGCTGTTTTTT.

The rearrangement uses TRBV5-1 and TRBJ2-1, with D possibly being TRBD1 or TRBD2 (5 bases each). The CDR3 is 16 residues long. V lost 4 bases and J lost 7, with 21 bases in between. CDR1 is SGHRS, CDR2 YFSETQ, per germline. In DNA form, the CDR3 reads TGCGCCAGCAGCCCGAATCAGGGAGATGTAGCGAATGAGCAGTTCTTC. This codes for CASSPNQGDVANEQFF.

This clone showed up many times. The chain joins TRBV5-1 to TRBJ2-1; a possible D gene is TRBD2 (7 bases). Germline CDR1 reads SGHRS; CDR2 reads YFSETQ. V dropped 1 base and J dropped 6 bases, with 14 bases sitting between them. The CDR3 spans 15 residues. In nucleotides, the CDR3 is TGCGCCAGCAGCTTGTGGGAGGGGGGTCTCAATGAGCAGTTCTTC. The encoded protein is CASSLWEGGLNEQFF.

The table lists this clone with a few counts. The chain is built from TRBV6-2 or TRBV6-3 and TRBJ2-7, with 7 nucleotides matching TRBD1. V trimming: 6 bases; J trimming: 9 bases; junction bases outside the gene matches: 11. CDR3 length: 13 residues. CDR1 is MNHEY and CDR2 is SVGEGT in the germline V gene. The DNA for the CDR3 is TGTGCCAGCAGCTCCGGGACAGAGGTTGGGCAGTACTTC. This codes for CASSSGTEVGQYF.

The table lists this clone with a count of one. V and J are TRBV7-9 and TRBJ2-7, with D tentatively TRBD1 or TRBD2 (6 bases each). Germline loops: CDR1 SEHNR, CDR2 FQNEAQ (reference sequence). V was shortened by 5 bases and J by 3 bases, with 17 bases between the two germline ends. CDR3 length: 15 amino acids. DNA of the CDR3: TGTGCCAGCAGCCCCTCGGGGGCAAGAAACTACGAGCAGTACTTC. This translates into CASSPSGARNYEQYF. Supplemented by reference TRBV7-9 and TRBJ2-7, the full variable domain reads DTGVSQNPRHKITKRGQNVTFRCDPISEHNRLYWYRQTLGQGPEFLTYFQNEAQLEKSRLLSDRFSAERPKGSFSTLEIQRTEQGDSAMYLCASSPSGARNYEQYFGPGTRLTVT.

CDR3 protein: CASSQDSWQPQHF. DNA of the CDR3: TGTGCCAGCAGCCAAGACTCATGGCAGCCCCAGCATTTT. The chain joins TRBV4-2 to TRBJ1-5; D uncertain. The germline V gene has CDR1 LGHNA and CDR2 YNFKEQ. Trimming removed 0 bases at V and 7 bases at J, with 7 bases between. CDR3 length: 13 residues.

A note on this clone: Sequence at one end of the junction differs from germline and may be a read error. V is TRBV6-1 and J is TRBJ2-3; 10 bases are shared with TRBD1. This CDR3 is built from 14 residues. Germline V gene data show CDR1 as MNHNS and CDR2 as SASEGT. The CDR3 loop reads CASKMTGGTDTQYF. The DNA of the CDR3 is TGTGCCAGCAAAATGACAGGGGGCACAGATACGCAGTATTTC.

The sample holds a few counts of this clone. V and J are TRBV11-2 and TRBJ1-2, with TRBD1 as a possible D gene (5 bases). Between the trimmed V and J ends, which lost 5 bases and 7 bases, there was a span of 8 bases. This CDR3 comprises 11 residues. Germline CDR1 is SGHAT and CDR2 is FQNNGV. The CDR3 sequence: CASSPGFGYTF. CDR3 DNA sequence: TGTGCCAGCAGCCCAGGGTTTGGCTACACCTTC. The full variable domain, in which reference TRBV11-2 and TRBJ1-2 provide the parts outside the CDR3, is EAGVAQSPRYKIIEKRQSVAFWCNPISGHATLYWYQQILGQGPKLLIQFQNNGVVDDSQLPKDRFSAERLKGVDSTLKIQPAKLEDSAVYLCASSPGFGYTFGSGTRLTVV.

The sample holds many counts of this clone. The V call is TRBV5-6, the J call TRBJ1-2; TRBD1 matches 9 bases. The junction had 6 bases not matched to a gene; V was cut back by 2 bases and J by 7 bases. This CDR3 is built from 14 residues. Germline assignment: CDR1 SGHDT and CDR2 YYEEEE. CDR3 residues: CASSLGQGMGGYTF. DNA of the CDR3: TGTGCCAGCAGCTTAGGACAGGGGATGGGTGGCTACACCTTC.

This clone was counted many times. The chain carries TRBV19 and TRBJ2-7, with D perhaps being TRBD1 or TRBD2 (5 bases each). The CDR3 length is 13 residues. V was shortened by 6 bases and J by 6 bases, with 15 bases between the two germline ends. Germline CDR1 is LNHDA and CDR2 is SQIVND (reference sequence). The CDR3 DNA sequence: TGTGCCAGTAGCCCGGGACGCCACGGCGAGCAGTACTTC. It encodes CASSPGRHGEQYF.

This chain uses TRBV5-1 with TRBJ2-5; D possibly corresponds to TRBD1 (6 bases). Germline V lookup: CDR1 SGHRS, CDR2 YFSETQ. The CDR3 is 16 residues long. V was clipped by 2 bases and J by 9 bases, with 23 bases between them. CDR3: CASSLYPGQTPGAQYF. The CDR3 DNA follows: TGCGCCAGCAGCTTATACCCGGGGCAGACACCAGGGGCCCAGTACTTC.

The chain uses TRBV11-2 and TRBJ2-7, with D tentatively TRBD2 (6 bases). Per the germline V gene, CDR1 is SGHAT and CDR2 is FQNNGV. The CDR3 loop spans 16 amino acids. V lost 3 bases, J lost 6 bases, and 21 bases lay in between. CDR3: CASSFSWAGTISEQYF. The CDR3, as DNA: TGTGCCAGCAGCTTTAGTTGGGCGGGGACGATTTCCGAGCAGTACTTC.

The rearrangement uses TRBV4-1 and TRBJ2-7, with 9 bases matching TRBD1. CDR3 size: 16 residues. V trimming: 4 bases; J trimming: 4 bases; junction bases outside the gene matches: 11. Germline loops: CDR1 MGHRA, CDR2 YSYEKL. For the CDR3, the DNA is TGCGCCAGCAGCCGGGAGGAGGGACAGGGTTTTTACGAGCAGTACTTC. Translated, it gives CASSREEGQGFYEQYF.

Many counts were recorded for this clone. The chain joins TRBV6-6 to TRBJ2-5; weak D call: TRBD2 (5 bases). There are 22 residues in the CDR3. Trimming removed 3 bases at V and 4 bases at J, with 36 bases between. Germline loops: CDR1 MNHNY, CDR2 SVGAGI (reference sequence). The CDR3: CASSYMFELWVRTGSRGETQYF. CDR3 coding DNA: TGTGCCAGCAGTTATATGTTTGAGCTATGGGTTCGGACCGGTTCTCGGGGAGAGACCCAGTACTTC.